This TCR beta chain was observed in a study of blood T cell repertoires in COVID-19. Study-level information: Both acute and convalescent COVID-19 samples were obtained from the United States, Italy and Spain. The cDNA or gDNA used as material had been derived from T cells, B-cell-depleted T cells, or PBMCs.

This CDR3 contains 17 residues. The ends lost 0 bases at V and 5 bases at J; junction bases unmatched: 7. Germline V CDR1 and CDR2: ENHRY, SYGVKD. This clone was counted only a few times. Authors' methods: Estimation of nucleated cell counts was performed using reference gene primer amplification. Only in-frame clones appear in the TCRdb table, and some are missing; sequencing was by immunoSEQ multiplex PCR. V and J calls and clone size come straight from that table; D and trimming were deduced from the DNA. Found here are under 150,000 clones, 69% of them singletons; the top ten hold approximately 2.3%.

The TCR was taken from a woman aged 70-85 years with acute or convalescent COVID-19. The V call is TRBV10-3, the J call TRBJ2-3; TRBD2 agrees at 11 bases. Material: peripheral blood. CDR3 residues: CAISESLNSGGEDTQYF. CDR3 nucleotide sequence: TGTGCCATCAGTGAGTCTTTGAATAGCGGGGGGGAAGATACGCAGTATTTT.